The sequence of this T cell receptor (beta chain) was determined in a study of T cell changes during pregnancy in multiple sclerosis. Between the trimmed V and J ends, which lost 10 bases and 9 bases, there was a span of 7 bases. CDR1 and CDR2 from the germline V gene are SNHLY and FYNNEI. The length of the CDR3 is 9 residues. Assay: immunoSEQ multiplex PCR; the TCRdb copy retains only in-frame clones and omits some. The data show some 60,000 clones, with 80% to 95% seen just once and about 2.9% held by the top ten. The source is a female donor in good health, enrolled as a control in a pregnancy study. V is TRBV2 and J is TRBJ2-1; TRBD2 is a possible D gene (5 bases). The input for sequencing was peripheral blood, taken in the third trimester of pregnancy. CDR3 in amino acids: CATGVEQFF. The CDR3 nucleotides read TGTGCCACCGGGGTTGAGCAGTTCTTC.